This T cell receptor beta chain derives from a study of beta chain features in type 1 diabetes. Turning to the study itself: Investigators examined 107,917,701 sorted cells across all samples.

This clone was picked up a small number of times. Isolated RNA was reverse transcribed in full, so expressed TCRB transcripts were sequenced. Produced via immunoSEQ multiplex PCR; TCRdb's table is partial and in-frame only. Seen here are hundreds of thousands of clones, about 70% observed once, and the top ten hold 0.053%. Every donor had blood drawn once into heparin, approximately 120 mL on average. Germline assignment: CDR1 GTSNPN and CDR2 SVGIG (reference sequence). The CDR3 is made up of 12 amino acids. V was trimmed by 4 bases and J by 6 bases, leaving 13 bases between them. The sequenced material came from naive CD4+ T cells from blood. The source of this sequence is a man younger than 45 in good health. This chain uses TRBV30 with TRBJ2-7; D unresolved. CDR3 in amino acids: CAWNERAGEQYF. CDR3 sequence (DNA): TGTGCCTGGAATGAACGGGCTGGCGAGCAGTACTTC.